The 23 T cell receptor beta chains below come from one sample, sequenced in a study of cytomegalovirus exposure and HLA in healthy donors. Sequenced by immunoSEQ multiplex PCR; TCRdb stores in-frame clones only, minus some. Among 100,000 to 150,000 clones listed, around 96% were seen once. Sequencing used PBMCs. The receptors were gathered from a man between 18 and 29 years old in good health and CMV-seronegative.

This sequence joins TRBV28 and TRBJ1-1; possibly TRBD1 for D (6 bases). CDR1 and CDR2 (germline): MDHEN, SYDVKM. This CDR3 spans 14 amino acids. Between the trimmed V and J ends, which lost 5 bases and 8 bases, there was a span of 18 bases. The CDR3 bases are TGTGCCAGCAGTCTCGACAGGTCCCGATCCGAAGCTTTCTTT. Translated, it gives CASSLDRSRSEAFF.

The table lists this clone with a count of one. The CDR3 bases are TGTGCCAGCAGCTCGACTAGCGGGATGTACAATGAGCAGTTCTTC. Protein: CASSSTSGMYNEQFF. The chain recombines TRBV13 with TRBJ2-1; 11 bases align to TRBD2. CDR3 length: 15 amino acids. Germline V gene data show CDR1 as PRHDT and CDR2 as FYEKMQ (reference sequence). V was pared by 4 bases and J by 4 bases, with 3 bases of the junction left unmatched.

The CDR3 here is CASSLVYAGREKETQYF. The CDR3 nucleotides read TGTGCCAGCAGCTTAGTTTACGCGGGACGGGAGAAAGAGACCCAGTACTTC. The chain combines TRBV13 with TRBJ2-5; the D gene is possibly TRBD2 (6 bases). Trimming left V 1 base short and J 3 bases short, with 18 bases between. The CDR3 has 17 amino acids. CDR1 and CDR2 (germline): PRHDT, FYEKMQ (reference sequence).

The V and J genes are TRBV4-1 and TRBJ2-7; D remains ambiguous. Germline V gene data show CDR1 as MGHRA and CDR2 as YSYEKL. Trimming left V 1 base short and J 4 bases short, with 11 bases between. This CDR3 is 14 amino acids long. The CDR3 is CASSQGQRVYEQYF. CDR3 DNA sequence: TGCGCCAGCAGCCAAGGGCAGCGAGTGTACGAGCAGTACTTC.

This rearrangement joins TRBV5-6 to TRBJ2-5; 10 bases align to TRBD1. V dropped 4 bases and J dropped 2; count of bases not matched to a gene: 5. Germline V gene data show CDR1 as SGHDT and CDR2 as YYEEEE. This CDR3 spans 15 amino acids. The CDR3 here is CASSPGQGRQETQYF. The DNA for the CDR3 is TGTGCCAGCAGCCCGGGACAGGGGCGACAAGAGACCCAGTACTTC.

The rearrangement uses TRBV6-5 and TRBJ1-5, with 7 bases matching TRBD1. The CDR3 runs 13 residues. Germline V gene data show CDR1 as MNHEY and CDR2 as SVGAGI. J lost 3 bases, V lost 6 bases, and 2 bases had no gene match. The CDR3 sequence: CASRGTVNQPQHF. In nucleotides, the CDR3 is TGTGCCAGCAGGGGGACAGTCAATCAGCCCCAGCATTTT.

The rearrangement links TRBV27 to TRBJ1-1; D call uncertain. The CDR3 has 15 amino acids. Germline V gene sequence: CDR1 MNHEY, CDR2 SMNVEV (reference sequence). V lost 1 base to trimming and J lost 2 bases, with 11 bases between them. The CDR3 is CASSLYAGINTEAFF. CDR3 nucleotide sequence: TGTGCCAGCAGTTTATATGCAGGCATAAACACTGAAGCTTTCTTT.

The J gene is TRBJ2-7, the V gene TRBV6-1; TRBD2 matches at 10 bases. After removal of 6 bases from V and 0 bases from J, the junction contained 5 bases not matched to a gene. The CDR3 spans 15 residues. Germline V gene sequence: CDR1 MNHNS, CDR2 SASEGT. In nucleotides, the CDR3 is TGTGCCAGCAGCGTCCTAGCGGGAGCCTCCTACGAGCAGTACTTC. It encodes CASSVLAGASYEQYF.

The chain joins TRBV7-3 to TRBJ1-1, with 10 bases that match TRBD1. Germline loops: CDR1 SGHTA, CDR2 FQGTGA. This CDR3 has 16 residues. V lost 2 bases and J lost 1; bases outside the gene matches: 4. The CDR3 bases are TGTGCCAGCAGCTTAGGGACAGGGGATCCGAACACTGAAGCTTTCTTT. It codes for CASSLGTGDPNTEAFF.

V is TRBV30 and J is TRBJ1-1; D gene uncertain. Germline V gives CDR1 GTSNPN, CDR2 SVGIG (reference sequence). CDR3 length equals 14 residues. With 2 bases removed from V and 5 bases from J, the gap between germline ends came to 15 bases. The CDR3, as DNA: TGTGCCTGGAGTCGGGTAAGGACGGGGACTGAAGCTTTCTTT. Translated: CAWSRVRTGTEAFF.

For the CDR3, the DNA is TGTGCCAGCAGCTCCCAACTAGCCCCCACAGATACGCAGTATTTT. Protein sequence: CASSSQLAPTDTQYF. The chain uses TRBV5-6 and TRBJ2-3; tentative D call: TRBD2 (6 bases). Per the germline V gene, CDR1 is SGHDT and CDR2 is YYEEEE. V lost 3 bases to trimming and J lost 2 bases, with 13 bases between them. This CDR3 contains 15 residues. Filled out from reference TRBV5-6 and TRBJ2-3, the complete variable domain reads DAGVTQSPTHLIKTRGQQVTLRCSPKSGHDTVSWYQQALGQGPQFIFQYYEEEERQRGNFPDRFSGHQFPNYSSELNVNALLLGDSALYLCASSSQLAPTDTQYFGPGTRLTVL.

J is TRBJ1-3 and V is TRBV10-3; D perhaps matches TRBD1 (6 bases). This CDR3 contains 13 residues. Germline V gene sequence: CDR1 ENHRY, CDR2 SYGVKD. The V gene lost 8 bases and the J gene lost 2 bases, with 10 bases spanning the gap. CDR3 residues: CAIGTGPGNTIYF. The CDR3 coding sequence is TGTGCCATCGGTACAGGGCCTGGAAACACCATATATTTT.

This chain links TRBV11-2 with TRBJ2-5; 7 bases are a match to TRBD2. The CDR3 covers 17 residues. In germline, CDR1 is SGHAT, CDR2 FQNNGV. J was trimmed by 5 bases and V by 0 bases; bases with no gene match: 12. The CDR3 nucleotides read TGTGCCAGCAGCTTAGATAGGTCCCTTGGCGGGAGCGAGACCCAGTACTTC. Amino acid sequence: CASSLDRSLGGSETQYF.

This clone was picked up a small number of times. The CDR3 is CASSIGTAQETQYF. CDR3 nucleotide sequence: TGTGCCAGCAGCATCGGTACAGCCCAAGAGACCCAGTACTTC. V and J are TRBV9 and TRBJ2-5; D is unclear. Germline CDR1 SGDLS, CDR2 YYNGEE. The CDR3 has 14 residues. Deletions cut 4 bases from V and 1 base from J, with 11 bases between.

The chain is built from TRBV7-9 and TRBJ1-5, with a possible D match to TRBD1 (6 bases). From germline, CDR1 is SEHNR and CDR2 FQNEAQ (reference sequence). This CDR3 has 15 residues. V was shortened by 1 base and J by 5 bases, with 12 bases between the two germline ends. This CDR3 is CASSLGQGRDQPQHF. CDR3 nucleotides: TGTGCCAGCAGCTTAGGCCAGGGGAGAGATCAGCCCCAGCATTTT.

The chain joins TRBV7-9 to TRBJ2-1; TRBD2 matches 11 bases. Germline V gene sequence: CDR1 SEHNR, CDR2 FQNEAQ (reference sequence). This CDR3 is 15 amino acids long. Unmatched junction bases numbered 4, after V lost 1 base and J lost 8 bases. In DNA form, the CDR3 reads TGTGCCAGCAGCTTAGTCCTAGCGGGGGGATATGAGCAGTTCTTC. Protein product: CASSLVLAGGYEQFF.

The CDR3 nucleotides read TGTGCCAGCAGTTTTCTGGGCAGCTTCACCGGGGAGCTGTTTTTT. This sequence encodes CASSFLGSFTGELFF. The chain recombines TRBV28 with TRBJ2-2, with no clear D. Germline CDR1 is MDHEN and CDR2 is SYDVKM. The CDR3 runs 15 residues. V gave up 3 bases and J gave up 4 bases, with 12 bases separating them.

The chain couples TRBV7-9 to TRBJ2-5, with 7 bases aligning to TRBD2. Germline V gene data show CDR1 as SEHNR and CDR2 as FQNEAQ (reference sequence). The CDR3 spans 14 residues. V shed 5 bases and J 5 bases; nucleotides not matched to a gene: 8. This chain's CDR3 is CASSPPGREETQYF. As DNA, the CDR3 is TGTGCCAGCAGCCCCCCGGGGCGGGAGGAGACCCAGTACTTC.

The chain links TRBV30 to TRBJ2-3, with TRBD2 matching over 7 bases. With 3 bases clipped from V and 0 bases from J, the junction kept 3 bases outside the gene matches. From germline, CDR1 is GTSNPN and CDR2 SVGIG (reference sequence). The CDR3 extends over 14 amino acids. CDR3 loop: CAWSPAGSTDTQYF. The CDR3 region has the DNA TGTGCCTGGAGCCCAGCGGGGAGCACAGATACGCAGTATTTT.

This chain uses TRBV6-5 with TRBJ2-3; D perhaps matches TRBD2 (6 bases). The CDR3 is made up of 15 amino acids. Germline CDR1 MNHEY, CDR2 SVGAGI. V shed 0 bases and J shed 5 bases, with 12 bases lying between them. The CDR3 sequence: CASSYSTSAGDTQYF. CDR3 nucleotide sequence: TGTGCCAGCAGTTACTCGACTAGTGCCGGAGATACGCAGTATTTT.

The rearrangement uses TRBV4-1 and TRBJ2-7; D gene ambiguous. CDR3 length: 17 residues. V lost 1 base, J lost 0 bases, and 16 bases lay in between. Germline CDR1 reads MGHRA; CDR2 reads YSYEKL. The CDR3 protein is CASSQGPGTTSSYEQYF. As DNA, the CDR3 is TGCGCCAGCAGCCAAGGCCCCGGAACTACGAGCTCCTACGAGCAGTACTTC.

The chain is built from TRBV7-9 and TRBJ2-7; D is uncertain. From germline, CDR1 is SEHNR and CDR2 FQNEAQ (reference sequence). This CDR3 has 13 residues. The ends were cut back, 5 bases at V and 5 bases at J, with 13 bases in the middle. CDR3 loop: CASSPPSQNEQYF. The CDR3 coding sequence is TGTGCCAGCAGCCCCCCATCGCAGAACGAGCAGTACTTC.

J is TRBJ2-7 and V is TRBV11-2; 7 positions agree with TRBD1. Germline V CDR1 and CDR2: SGHAT, FQNNGV. The CDR3 sequence is 15 residues long. V was clipped by 1 base and J by 1 base; unmatched bases: 4. The chain's CDR3 is CASSLVTGASYEQYF. CDR3 nucleotide sequence: TGTGCCAGCAGCTTAGTAACAGGGGCTTCCTACGAGCAGTACTTC.